The 12 T cell receptor beta chains listed next were all sequenced from one sample in a study of T-cell reconstitution after alpha-beta-depleted transplantation in children. The authors prepared the TCRbeta library with unique molecular identifiers. MiXCR was run by TCRdb on the PCR reads, yielding one entry per CDR3 protein. In the table there are around 700,000 distinct CDR3 sequences, 10% to 15% of which are singletons. The specimen was PBMCs, collected before TCRalphabeta/CD19-depleted stem cell transplant. These receptors were collected from a girl aged 2-15 years with congenital amegakaryocytic thrombocytopenia, due to receive a stem cell transplant.

This sequence joins TRBV20-1 and TRBJ2-3; D possibly corresponds to TRBD1 (7 bases). The CDR3 contains 13 residues. Germline CDR1 reads DFQATT; CDR2 reads SNEGSKA (reference sequence). V was shortened by 6 bases and J by 4 bases, with 14 bases between the two germline ends. CDR3 DNA: TGCAGTGCCAGACCAGGGGGGCCAGATACGCAGTATTTT. It specifies CSARPGGPDTQYF.

This clonotype showed up just a few times. The rearrangement links TRBV20-1 to TRBJ1-5, with D possibly TRBD1 on 5 matching bases. V was cut by 2 bases and J by 0 bases, with 14 bases left in between. Germline CDR1 reads DFQATT; CDR2 reads SNEGSKA (reference sequence). CDR3 length: 16 residues. CDR3 DNA sequence: TGCAGTGCTAGACCGGGGCGGGTTCGTAGCAATCAGCCCCAGCATTTT. It translates to CSARPGRVRSNQPQHF.

This clonotype was seen many times. J is TRBJ2-7 and V is TRBV20-1; 8 bases are a match to TRBD2. The length of the CDR3 is 13 residues. V was clipped by 6 bases and J by 2 bases; unmatched bases: 6. Per the germline V gene, CDR1 is DFQATT and CDR2 is SNEGSKA (reference sequence). CDR3 loop: CSAFTSGTYEQYF. The CDR3 bases are TGCAGTGCCTTCACTAGCGGAACCTACGAGCAGTACTTC.

This clonotype was observed at least ten times. The genes are TRBV12-3 or TRBV12-4 and TRBJ1-1; 7 bases are a match to TRBD1. This CDR3 is 14 amino acids long. The junction had 9 bases not matched to a gene; V was cut back by 7 bases and J by 4 bases. The CDR3 protein is CASTEDRAGTEAFF. Here the CDR3 DNA reads TGTGCCAGCACCGAAGACAGGGCGGGCACTGAAGCTTTCTTT.

This clonotype was seen a few times. The chain carries TRBV28 and TRBJ2-5; D might be TRBD2 (6 bases). CDR1 is MDHEN, CDR2 SYDVKM, per germline. The CDR3 loop spans 11 amino acids. V lost 11 bases and J 2 bases, leaving 9 bases between the germline ends. DNA of the CDR3: TGTGCCGCGGGACTGCAAGAGACCCAGTACTTC. Translating gives CAAGLQETQYF. The full variable domain, in which reference TRBV28 and TRBJ2-5 provide the parts outside the CDR3, is DVKVTQSSRYLVKRTGEKVFLECVQDMDHENMFWYRQDPGLGLRLIYFSYDVKMKEKGDIPEGYSVSREKKERFSLILESASTNQTSMYLCAAGLQETQYFGPGTRLLVL.

Worth noting for this clonotype: Being one base from a much bigger clone, this may be a read error. The CDR3 DNA sequence: TGTGCCAGCAGTTACTCGGTGGGGTTTTCTGGAAACACCAAATATTTT. It codes for CASSYSVGFSGNTKYF. This chain links TRBV6-5 with TRBJ1-3; D is unclear. This CDR3 has 16 residues. Germline V gene sequence: CDR1 MNHEY, CDR2 SVGAGI.

The chain has TRBV20-1 and TRBJ1-2; 10 nucleotides align to TRBD1. The germline V gene encodes CDR1 DFQATT and CDR2 SNEGSKA (reference sequence). The CDR3 sequence is 13 residues long. V dropped 4 bases and J dropped 4; count of bases not matched to a gene: 3. The CDR3 DNA reads as TGCAGTGCTATGGGACAGGGGAGCTATGGCTACACCTTC. It encodes CSAMGQGSYGYTF.

V and J are TRBV29-1 and TRBJ1-1; D remains unclear. The CDR3 is made up of 12 amino acids. The V gene lost 3 bases and the J gene lost 5 bases, with 10 bases spanning the gap. The germline CDR1 and CDR2 sequences are SQVTM and ANQGSEA. The CDR3 DNA is TGCAGCGTTGACGTGACCCGGACTGAAGCTTTCTTT. It translates to CSVDVTRTEAFF.

Ten or more counts support this clonotype. The chain employs TRBV3-1 and TRBJ2-5, with D unresolved. Between the trimmed V and J ends, which lost 4 bases and 7 bases, there was a span of 7 bases. The CDR3 consists of 11 residues. Germline CDR1 reads LGHDT; CDR2 reads YNNKEL (reference sequence). Here the CDR3 reads CASSLGWTQYF. The CDR3 DNA sequence: TGTGCCAGCAGCCTCGGATGGACCCAGTACTTC.

The sample holds many counts of this clonotype. J is TRBJ2-3 and V is TRBV29-1; 8 bases match TRBD2. CDR1 is SQVTM and CDR2 is ANQGSEA in the germline V gene. The CDR3 length is 14 residues. V was clipped by 4 bases and J by 3 bases; unmatched bases: 6. The CDR3 coding sequence is TGCAGCGTTGCAGCGGGAGTACGGACAGATACGCAGTATTTT. Encoded protein: CSVAAGVRTDTQYF.

The sample holds a few counts of this clonotype. The CDR3 DNA reads as TGTGCCAGCAGCTATCGTTACAATCAGCCCCAGCATTTT. It encodes CASSYRYNQPQHF. The chain joins TRBV7-8 to TRBJ1-5; D not resolved. Germline lookup yields CDR1 SGHVS and CDR2 FQNEAQ. The CDR3 contains 13 residues. V was cut by 4 bases and J by 3 bases, with 7 bases left in between.

This clonotype was recorded at least ten times. V is TRBV20-1 and J is TRBJ1-5; 9 bases fit TRBD1. There are 15 residues in the CDR3. Per germline, CDR1 DFQATT and CDR2 SNEGSKA (reference sequence). J was trimmed by 5 bases and V by 3 bases; bases with no gene match: 8. Here the CDR3 reads CSASERTGDYQPQHF. CDR3 nucleotides: TGCAGTGCTAGTGAAAGGACAGGGGATTATCAGCCCCAGCATTTT.